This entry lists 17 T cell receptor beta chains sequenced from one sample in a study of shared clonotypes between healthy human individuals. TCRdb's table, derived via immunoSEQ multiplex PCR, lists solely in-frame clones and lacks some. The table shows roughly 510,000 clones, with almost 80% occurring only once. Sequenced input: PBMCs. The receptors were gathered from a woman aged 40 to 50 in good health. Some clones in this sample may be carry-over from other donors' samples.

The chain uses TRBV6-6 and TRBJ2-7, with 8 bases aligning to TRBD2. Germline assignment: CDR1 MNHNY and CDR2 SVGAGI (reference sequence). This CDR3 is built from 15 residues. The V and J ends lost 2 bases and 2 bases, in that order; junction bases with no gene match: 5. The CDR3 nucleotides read TGTGCCAGCAGTTACGGCGGGAGGACGCCCTACGAGCAGTACTTC. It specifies CASSYGGRTPYEQYF.

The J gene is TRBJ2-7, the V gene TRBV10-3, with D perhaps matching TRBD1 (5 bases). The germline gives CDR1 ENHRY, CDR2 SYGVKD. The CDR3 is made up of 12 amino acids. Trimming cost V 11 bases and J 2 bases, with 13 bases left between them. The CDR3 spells CASTGSAYEQYF. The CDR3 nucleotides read TGTGCCTCAACAGGATCCGCCTACGAGCAGTACTTC.

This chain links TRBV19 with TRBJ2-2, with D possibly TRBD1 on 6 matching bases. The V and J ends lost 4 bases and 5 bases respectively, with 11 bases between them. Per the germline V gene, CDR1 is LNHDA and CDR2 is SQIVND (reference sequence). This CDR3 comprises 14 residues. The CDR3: CASSSQGWTGELFF. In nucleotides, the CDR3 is TGTGCCAGTAGTAGCCAGGGGTGGACCGGGGAGCTGTTTTTT.

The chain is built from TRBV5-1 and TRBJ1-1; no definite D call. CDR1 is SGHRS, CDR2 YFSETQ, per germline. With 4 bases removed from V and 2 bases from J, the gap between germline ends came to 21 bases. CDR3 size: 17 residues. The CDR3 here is CASSPLSITRTNTEAFF. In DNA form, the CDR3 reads TGCGCCAGCAGCCCCCTTAGTATTACACGGACCAACACTGAAGCTTTCTTT.

CDR3: CSATQDTRIGTQYF. In DNA form, the CDR3 reads TGCAGCGCTACACAAGACACCCGGATCGGTACGCAGTATTTT. The rearrangement uses TRBV29-1 and TRBJ2-3, with unresolved D. Per germline, CDR1 SQVTM and CDR2 ANQGSEA. V was trimmed by 7 bases and J by 8 bases, leaving 22 bases between them. This CDR3 spans 14 amino acids.

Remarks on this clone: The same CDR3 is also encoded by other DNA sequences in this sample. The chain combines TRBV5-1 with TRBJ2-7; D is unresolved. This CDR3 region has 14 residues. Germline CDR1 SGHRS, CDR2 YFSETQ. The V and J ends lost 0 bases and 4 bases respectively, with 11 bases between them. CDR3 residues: CASSLDGGSYEQYF. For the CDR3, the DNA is TGCGCCAGCAGCTTGGATGGCGGCTCGTACGAGCAGTACTTC.

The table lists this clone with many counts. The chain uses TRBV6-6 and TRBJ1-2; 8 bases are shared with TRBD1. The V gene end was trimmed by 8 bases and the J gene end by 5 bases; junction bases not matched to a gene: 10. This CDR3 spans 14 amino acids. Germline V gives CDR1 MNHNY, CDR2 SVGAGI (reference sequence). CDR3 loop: CASSLQGDQYGYTF. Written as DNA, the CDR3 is TGTGCCAGCTCATTACAGGGGGACCAATATGGCTACACCTTC.

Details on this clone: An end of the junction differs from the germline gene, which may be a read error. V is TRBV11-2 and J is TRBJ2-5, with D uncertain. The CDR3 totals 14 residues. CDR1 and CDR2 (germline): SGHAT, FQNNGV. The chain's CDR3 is CASSPQPPQGTQYF. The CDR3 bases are TGTGCCAGCAGCCCGCAGCCCCCTCAAGGGACCCAGTACTTC.

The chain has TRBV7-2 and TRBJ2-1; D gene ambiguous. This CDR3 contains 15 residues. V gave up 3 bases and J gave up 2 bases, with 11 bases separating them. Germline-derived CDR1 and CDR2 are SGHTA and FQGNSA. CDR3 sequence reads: CASSFVSEAYNEQFF. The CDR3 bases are TGTGCCAGCAGCTTCGTCTCAGAAGCCTACAATGAGCAGTTCTTC. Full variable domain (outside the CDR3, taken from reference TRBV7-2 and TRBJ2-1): GAGVSQSPSNKVTEKGKDVELRCDPISGHTALYWYRQSLGQGLEFLIYFQGNSAPDKSGLPSDRFSAERTGGSVSTLTIQRTQQEDSAVYLCASSFVSEAYNEQFFGPGTRLTVL.

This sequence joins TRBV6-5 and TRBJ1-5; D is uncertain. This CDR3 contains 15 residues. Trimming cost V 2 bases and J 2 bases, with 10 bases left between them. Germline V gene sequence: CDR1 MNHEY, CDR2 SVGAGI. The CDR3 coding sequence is TGTGCCAGCAGTTACAGGAGGGATGGCAATCAGCCCCAGCATTTT. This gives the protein CASSYRRDGNQPQHF.

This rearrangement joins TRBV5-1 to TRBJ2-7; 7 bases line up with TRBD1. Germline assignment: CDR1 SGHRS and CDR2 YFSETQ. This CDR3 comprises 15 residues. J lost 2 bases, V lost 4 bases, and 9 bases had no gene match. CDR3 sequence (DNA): TGCGCCAGCAGCACGGGACAGCGATATACCTACGAGCAGTACTTC. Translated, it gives CASSTGQRYTYEQYF.

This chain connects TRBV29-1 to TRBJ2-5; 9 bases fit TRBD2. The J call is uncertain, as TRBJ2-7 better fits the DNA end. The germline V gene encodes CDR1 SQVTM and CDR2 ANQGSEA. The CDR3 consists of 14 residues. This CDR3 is CSDLTSGFSYEQYF. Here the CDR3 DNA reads TGCAGCGACTTGACTAGCGGCTTCTCCTACGAGCAGTACTTC.

Here the CDR3 DNA reads TGTGCCAGCACGAGGGGCACCGGGGAGCTGTTTTTT. It codes for CASTRGTGELFF. The chain links TRBV5-5 to TRBJ2-2; either TRBD1 or TRBD2 may supply D (5 bases each). Trimming cost V 6 bases and J 4 bases, with 7 bases left between them. Germline CDR1 SGHKS, CDR2 YYEKEE (reference sequence). The CDR3 covers 12 residues.

The CDR3 loop is CASSLGEGRSEAFF. In DNA, the CDR3 is TGCGCCAGCAGCCTCGGGGAGGGGCGGTCTGAAGCTTTCTTT. The J gene is TRBJ1-1, the V gene TRBV5-1; possible D gene TRBD1, 5 bases. The CDR3 covers 14 residues. Trimming removed 4 bases from V and 6 bases from J, with 16 bases in between. Germline-derived CDR1 and CDR2 are SGHRS and YFSETQ.

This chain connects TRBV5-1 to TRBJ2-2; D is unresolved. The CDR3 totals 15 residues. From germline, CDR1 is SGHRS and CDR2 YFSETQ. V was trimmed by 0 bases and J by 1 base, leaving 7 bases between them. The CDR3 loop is CASSLGQLNTGELFF. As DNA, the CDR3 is TGCGCCAGCAGCTTGGGGCAGCTGAACACCGGGGAGCTGTTTTTT. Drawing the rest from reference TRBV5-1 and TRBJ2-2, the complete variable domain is KAGVTQTPRYLIKTRGQQVTLSCSPISGHRSVSWYQQTPGQGLQFLFEYFSETQRNKGNFPGRFSGRQFSNSRSEMNVSTLELGDSALYLCASSLGQLNTGELFFGEGSRLTVL.

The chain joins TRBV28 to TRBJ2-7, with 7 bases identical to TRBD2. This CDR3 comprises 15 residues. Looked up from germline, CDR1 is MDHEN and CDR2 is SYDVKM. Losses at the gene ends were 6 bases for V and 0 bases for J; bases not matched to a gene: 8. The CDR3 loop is CASSPTSVSSYEQYF. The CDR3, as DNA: TGTGCCAGCAGCCCAACTAGCGTGAGCTCCTACGAGCAGTACTTC.

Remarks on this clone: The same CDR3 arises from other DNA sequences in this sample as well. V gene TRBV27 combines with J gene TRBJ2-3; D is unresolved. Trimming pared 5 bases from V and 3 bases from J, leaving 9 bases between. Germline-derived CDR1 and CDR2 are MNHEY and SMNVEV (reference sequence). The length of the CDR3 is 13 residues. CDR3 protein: CASSPFGTDTQYF. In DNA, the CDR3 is TGTGCCAGCAGTCCCTTTGGGACAGATACGCAGTATTTT.